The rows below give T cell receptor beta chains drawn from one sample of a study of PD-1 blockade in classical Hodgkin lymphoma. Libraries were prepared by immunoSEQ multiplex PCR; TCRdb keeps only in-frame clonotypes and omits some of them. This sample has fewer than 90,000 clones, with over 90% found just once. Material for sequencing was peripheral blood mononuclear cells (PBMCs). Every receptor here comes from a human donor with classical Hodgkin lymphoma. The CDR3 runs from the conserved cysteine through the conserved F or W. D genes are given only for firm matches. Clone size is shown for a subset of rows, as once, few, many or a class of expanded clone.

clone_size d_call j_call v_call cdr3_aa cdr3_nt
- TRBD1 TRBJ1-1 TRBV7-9 CASRGAGTGLNTEAFF TGTGCCAGCAGGGGGGCAGGGACAGGGCTGAACACTGAAGCTTTCTTT
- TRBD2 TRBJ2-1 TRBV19 CASSIQYTTSGRAAEQFF TGTGCCAGTAGTATACAGTATACAACTAGCGGGAGGGCCGCTGAGCAGTTCTTC
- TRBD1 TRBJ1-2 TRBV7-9 CASSPSGQALKGYTF TGTGCCAGCAGCCCATCCGGACAGGCCCTTAAGGGCTACACCTTC
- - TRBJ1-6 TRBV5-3 CARSYGQYNSPLHF TGTGCCAGAAGTTACGGACAGTATAATTCACCCCTCCACTTT
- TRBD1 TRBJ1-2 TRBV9 CASSVRDSNYGYTF TGTGCCAGCAGCGTTCGGGACAGTAACTATGGCTACACCTTC
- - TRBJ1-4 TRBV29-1 CSVIRNEKLFF TGCAGCGTTATTCGGAATGAAAAACTGTTTTTT
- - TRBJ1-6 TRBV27 CASSAPNSPLHF TGTGCCAGCAGTGCCCCGAATTCACCCCTCCACTTT
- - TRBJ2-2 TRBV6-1 CASSWSLPGELFF TGTGCCAGCAGTTGGTCACTCCCAGGGGAGCTGTTTTTT
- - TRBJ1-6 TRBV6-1 CASSATGRSYNSPLHF TGTGCCAGCAGTGCTACAGGGCGCTCCTATAATTCACCCCTCCACTTT
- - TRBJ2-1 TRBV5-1 CASSLGSNNEQFF TGCGCCAGCAGCTTGGGTAGTAACAATGAGCAGTTCTTC
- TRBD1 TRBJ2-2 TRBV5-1 CASSFRTGQGGELFF TGCGCCAGCAGCTTTCGGACAGGGCAAGGCGGGGAGCTGTTTTTT
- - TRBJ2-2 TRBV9 CASSVGYLMTGELFF TGTGCCAGCAGCGTAGGATATTTAATGACCGGGGAGCTGTTTTTT
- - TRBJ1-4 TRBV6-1 CATSPGITNEKLFF TGTGCCACCTCCCCCGGAATAACTAATGAAAAACTGTTTTTT
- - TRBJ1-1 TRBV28 CASSPPAAGVMNTEAFF TGTGCCAGCAGTCCCCCAGCTGCCGGGGTCATGAACACTGAAGCTTTCTTT
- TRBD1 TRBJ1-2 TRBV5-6 CASSWTGDNADYGYTF TGTGCCAGCAGCTGGACAGGGGATAATGCGGACTATGGCTACACCTTC
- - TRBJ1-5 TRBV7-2 CASSLVGGVSNQPQHF TGTGCCAGCAGCTTAGTTGGAGGGGTTAGCAATCAGCCCCAGCATTTT
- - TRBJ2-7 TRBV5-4 CASSLGAVYEQYF TGTGCCAGCAGCTTAGGTGCGGTCTACGAGCAGTACTTC
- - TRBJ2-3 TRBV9 CASSVAPRAEDTQYF TGTGCCAGCAGCGTAGCTCCGAGGGCAGAGGATACGCAGTATTTT
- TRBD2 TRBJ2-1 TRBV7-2 CASSLGLAANNEQFF TGTGCCAGCAGCCTGGGACTAGCGGCCAACAATGAGCAGTTCTTC
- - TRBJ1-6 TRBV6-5 CASRGQGNSPLHF TGTGCCAGCAGGGGTCAGGGTAATTCACCCCTCCACTTT
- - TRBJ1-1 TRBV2 CASRGGVFLTEAFF TGTGCCAGCAGGGGGGGAGTATTCCTAACTGAAGCTTTCTTT
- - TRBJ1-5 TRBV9 CASSPEGLGNQPQHF TGTGCCAGCAGCCCTGAGGGTCTTGGCAATCAGCCCCAGCATTTT
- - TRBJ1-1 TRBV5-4 CASSLEAGSPKAFF TGTGCCAGCAGCTTGGAAGCCGGGTCCCCGAAAGCTTTCTTT
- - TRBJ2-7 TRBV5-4 CASSFNGPYEQYF TGTGCCAGCAGCTTTAACGGACCCTACGAGCAGTACTTC
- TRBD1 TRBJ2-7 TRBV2 CASSEGQVLSYEQYF TGTGCCAGCAGCGAGGGACAGGTGCTATCCTACGAGCAGTACTTC
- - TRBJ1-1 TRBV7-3 CASSKGGVGTEAFF TGTGCCAGCAGCAAGGGGGGCGTCGGCACTGAAGCTTTCTTT
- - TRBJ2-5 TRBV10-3 CAIQGGLQETQYF TGTGCCATCCAAGGAGGACTTCAAGAGACCCAGTACTTC
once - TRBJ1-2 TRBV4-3 CASSQDRGQGQGYTF TGCGCCAGCAGCCAAGATCGGGGCCAGGGTCAAGGCTACACCTTC
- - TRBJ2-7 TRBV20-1 CSASPRGEQYF TGCAGTGCATCACCAAGGGGCGAGCAGTACTTC
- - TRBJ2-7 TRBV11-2 CASSLWTTQKSYEQYF TGTGCCAGCAGCTTATGGACCACACAAAAGTCCTACGAGCAGTACTTC
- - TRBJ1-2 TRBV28 CASRRRVYGYTF TGTGCCAGCAGGCGGCGGGTCTATGGCTACACCTTC
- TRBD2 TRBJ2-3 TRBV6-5 CASRGLAGGRDTQYF TGTGCCAGCCGGGGACTAGCGGGAGGGCGGGATACGCAGTATTTT
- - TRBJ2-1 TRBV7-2 CASSSMRVSGEQFF TGTGCCAGCAGCTCTATGAGGGTTTCCGGTGAGCAGTTCTTC
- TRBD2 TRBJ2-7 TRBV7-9 CASTRLAGVVEQYF TGTGCCAGCACTAGACTAGCGGGGGTTGTCGAGCAGTACTTC